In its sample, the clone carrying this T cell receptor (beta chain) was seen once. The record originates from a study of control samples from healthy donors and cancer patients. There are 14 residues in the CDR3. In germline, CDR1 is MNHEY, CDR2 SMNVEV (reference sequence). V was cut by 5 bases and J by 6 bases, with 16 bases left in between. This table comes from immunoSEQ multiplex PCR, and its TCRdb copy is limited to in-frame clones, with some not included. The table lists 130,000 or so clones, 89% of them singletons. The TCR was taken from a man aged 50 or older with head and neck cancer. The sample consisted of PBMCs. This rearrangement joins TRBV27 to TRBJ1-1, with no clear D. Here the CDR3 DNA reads TGTGCCAGCAGTCACGGTCCTAACGGGGCTGAAGCTTTCTTT. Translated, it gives CASSHGPNGAEAFF.